Following are 7 T cell receptor beta chains from one sample sequenced in a study of T cell responses to AZD1222 COVID-19 vaccine. Generated by immunoSEQ multiplex PCR, the TCRdb table keeps only in-frame clones and is missing some. The data contain roughly 180,000 clones, about nine tenths of them singletons. Sequenced material: peripheral blood, taken on day 0 of AZD1222 vaccination. The receptors stem from an adult in good health.

The V call is TRBV7-9, the J call TRBJ1-6; no clear D gene. Germline loops: CDR1 SEHNR, CDR2 FQNEAQ (reference sequence). This CDR3 has 14 amino acids. The ends were cut back, 3 bases at V and 7 bases at J, with 10 bases in the middle. Here the CDR3 DNA reads TGTGCCAGCAGCTTGGAGAGGTTAAATTCACCCCTCCACTTT. It encodes CASSLERLNSPLHF.

The V gene is TRBV6-8, the J gene TRBJ2-3; TRBD2 agrees at 7 bases. Germline CDR1 MNHGY, CDR2 SAAAGT. This CDR3 is built from 13 residues. V lost 11 bases and J lost 2; bases outside the gene matches: 7. The CDR3 DNA follows: TGTGCCGGTCGGCGGGGGATCACAGATACGCAGTATTTT. Amino acid sequence: CAGRRGITDTQYF.

The count of this clone is one. V gene TRBV10-1 combines with J gene TRBJ2-5, with D maybe TRBD1 (6 bases). The CDR3 consists of 13 residues. The germline V gene encodes CDR1 WNHNN and CDR2 SYGVQD (reference sequence). Trimming took 9 bases from V and 4 from J, leaving 15 bases between them. The CDR3 reads CARVIQGRETQYF. CDR3 bases: TGCGCCAGGGTAATACAGGGAAGAGAGACCCAGTACTTC.

The chain recombines TRBV6-5 with TRBJ2-7; TRBD2 matches at 8 bases. The CDR3 contains 15 residues. With V trimmed by 5 bases and J by 6 bases, 12 bases remained unmatched. Germline CDR1 and CDR2: MNHEY and SVGAGI. Here the CDR3 reads CASSPIAGSQTEQYF. CDR3 nucleotide sequence: TGTGCCAGCAGTCCCATAGCGGGGAGTCAGACCGAGCAGTACTTC.

The V call is TRBV19, the J call TRBJ1-4; tentatively, D is TRBD1 (6 bases). The CDR3 has 12 residues. V lost 6 bases and J lost 11, with 13 bases in between. Germline V gene data show CDR1 as LNHDA and CDR2 as SQIVND (reference sequence). The CDR3 is CASRPGQGKLFF. The CDR3 nucleotides are TGTGCCAGTAGGCCGGGACAAGGGAAACTGTTTTTT.

This chain links TRBV6-2 or TRBV6-3 with TRBJ1-5, with 11 nucleotides matching TRBD1. The CDR3 is 17 residues long. V lost 6 bases and J lost 2; bases outside the gene matches: 9. The germline gives CDR1 MNHEY, CDR2 SVGEGT. The CDR3 region is CASSSDRGHDRNQPQHF. In nucleotides, the CDR3 is TGTGCCAGCAGCTCGGACAGGGGGCACGATCGCAATCAGCCCCAGCATTTT.

V and J are TRBV6-2 or TRBV6-3 and TRBJ2-7; D gene uncertain. Per the germline V gene, CDR1 is MNHEY and CDR2 is SVGEGT. This CDR3 has 14 residues. V lost 2 bases, J lost 0 bases, and 8 bases lay in between. CDR3 loop: CASSYHTSSYEQYF. DNA for the CDR3: TGTGCCAGCAGTTACCACACGAGCTCCTACGAGCAGTACTTC.